A single sample is the source of the 22 T cell receptor beta chains below, sequenced in a study of CD8 T cells in ankylosing spondylitis. TCRdb reprocessed the 5' RACE reads with MiXCR, giving one entry per CDR3 protein. Of around 17,000 distinct CDR3 sequences listed, 8% to 9% were seen once; the top ten hold 30% to 45%. The sample comprised blood. The source of these receptors is a male donor with ankylosing spondylitis or in good health (not recorded which).

The sample holds many counts of this clonotype. The V gene is TRBV7-2, the J gene TRBJ2-3; D is possibly TRBD1 (6 bases). The CDR3 covers 14 residues. Between the trimmed V and J ends, which lost 5 bases and 3 bases, there was a span of 12 bases. The germline V gene encodes CDR1 SGHTA and CDR2 FQGNSA. The CDR3 protein is CASSPPRGTDTQYF. The CDR3 nucleotides read TGTGCCAGCAGCCCACCCAGGGGAACAGATACGCAGTATTTT.

There are many counts of this clonotype. The rearrangement links TRBV5-1 to TRBJ2-7; 7 bases are shared with TRBD2. Looked up from germline, CDR1 is SGHRS and CDR2 is YFSETQ. CDR3 length equals 15 residues. The J segment lost 0 bases and the V segment lost 7 bases, leaving 10 bases of the junction unmatched. The chain's CDR3 is CASSPTSAHSYEQYF. The DNA of the CDR3 is TGCGCCAGCTCTCCAACTAGCGCCCACTCCTACGAGCAGTACTTC.

This clonotype was recorded many times. V usage is TRBV5-1 and J usage is TRBJ2-3; maybe TRBD2 (6 bases). Between the trimmed V and J ends, which lost 5 bases and 5 bases, there was a span of 12 bases. The CDR3 spans 13 residues. Germline lookup yields CDR1 SGHRS and CDR2 YFSETQ. The CDR3 sequence is CASRLSGRDTQYF. CDR3 DNA sequence: TGCGCCAGCAGACTCAGCGGGCGAGATACGCAGTATTTT.

This clonotype came up many times. The chain couples TRBV7-2 to TRBJ2-1; D ambiguous. The germline gives CDR1 SGHTA, CDR2 FQGNSA. There are 14 residues in the CDR3. Trimming took 5 bases from V and 2 from J, leaving 10 bases between them. The CDR3 reads CASSPRLAYNEQFF. The CDR3, as DNA: TGTGCCAGCAGCCCTAGACTGGCCTACAATGAGCAGTTCTTC.

This clonotype was observed a few times. The chain has TRBV5-1 and TRBJ2-1; 7 bases match TRBD1. Trimming at V came to 1 base and at J to 9 bases, leaving 7 bases not matched to a gene. The CDR3 has 14 amino acids. Germline assignment: CDR1 SGHRS and CDR2 YFSETQ. CDR3 bases: TGCGCCAGCAGCTTGTACAACAGGGGTAGTGAGCAGTTCTTC. The encoded protein is CASSLYNRGSEQFF.

The chain combines TRBV9 with TRBJ2-3; D is undetermined. The germline CDR1 and CDR2 sequences are SGDLS and YYNGEE. This CDR3 has 17 amino acids. V was pared by 1 base and J by 1 base, with 16 bases between. The CDR3 sequence: CASSVSRSEDGTDTQYF. The CDR3, as DNA: TGTGCCAGCAGCGTAAGTCGGTCAGAAGATGGCACAGATACGCAGTATTTT.

This clonotype was detected ten times or more. This chain joins TRBV7-2 and TRBJ1-1, with a possible D match to TRBD1 (5 bases). Trimming cost V 1 base and J 8 bases, with 17 bases left between them. The CDR3 length is 15 residues. Germline V gives CDR1 SGHTA, CDR2 FQGNSA. The CDR3 DNA is TGTGCCAGCAGCTTAGGACGATGGGGGTCCTCCGAAGCTTTCTTT. Protein product: CASSLGRWGSSEAFF.

This clonotype has a count of ten or more. The chain employs TRBV12-3 or TRBV12-4 and TRBJ2-5; D not certain. CDR3 length: 12 residues. The ends were cut back, 6 bases at V and 2 bases at J, with 7 bases in the middle. The CDR3 sequence: CASRQRQETQYF. Written as DNA, the CDR3 is TGTGCCAGCAGACAAAGGCAAGAGACCCAGTACTTC.

This clonotype was picked up many times. The chain joins TRBV18 to TRBJ2-7; 7 bases are shared with TRBD2. The CDR3 sequence is 14 residues long. Germline values: CDR1 KGHSH, CDR2 LQKENI. J gave up 3 bases and V 6 bases, and 8 bases lay outside the gene matches. The CDR3 is CASSPTSAVYEQYF. In DNA, the CDR3 is TGTGCCAGCTCCCCAACTAGCGCAGTCTACGAGCAGTACTTC.

In its sample, this clonotype was seen many times. The chain carries TRBV20-1 and TRBJ2-5; no clear D gene. Trimming shortened V by 4 bases and J by 4 bases, and 7 bases separated the two germline ends. The CDR3 length is 11 residues. Per the germline V gene, CDR1 is DFQATT and CDR2 is SNEGSKA (reference sequence). In DNA, the CDR3 is TGCAGTGCTAACGGAATAGAGACCCAGTACTTC. Protein sequence: CSANGIETQYF.

V gene TRBV5-4 combines with J gene TRBJ1-1, with 9 bases identical to TRBD1. CDR3 size: 17 residues. V lost 3 bases and J lost 6; bases outside the gene matches: 15. From germline, CDR1 is SGHNT and CDR2 YYREEE (reference sequence). The CDR3 loop reads CASSSPGQGNTGSEAFF. In DNA form, the CDR3 reads TGTGCCAGCAGCTCCCCGGGACAGGGAAATACTGGTTCTGAAGCTTTCTTT.

This clonotype was seen many times. The V call is TRBV28, the J call TRBJ1-1; D remains ambiguous. With 6 bases removed from V and 7 bases from J, the gap between germline ends came to 12 bases. CDR1 and CDR2 from the germline V gene are MDHEN and SYDVKM. The CDR3 runs to 12 residues. The CDR3 region is CASRVARGEAFF. Written as DNA, the CDR3 is TGTGCCAGCAGAGTAGCACGGGGTGAAGCTTTCTTT.

This clonotype was detected a few times. The chain has TRBV19 and TRBJ2-2, with 7 bases that match TRBD2. CDR1 is LNHDA, CDR2 SQIVND, per germline (reference sequence). The CDR3 sequence is 15 residues long. V lost 5 bases, J lost 4 bases, and 7 bases stayed unmatched. DNA for the CDR3: TGTGCCAGTAGTTCGCGGGACTACAGCACCGGGGAGCTGTTTTTT. Translation gives CASSSRDYSTGELFF.

The chain carries TRBV3-1 and TRBJ2-7, with D unresolved. V was shortened by 1 base and J by 3 bases, with 7 bases between the two germline ends. The CDR3 has 13 amino acids. Germline V gene data show CDR1 as LGHDT and CDR2 as YNNKEL (reference sequence). CDR3 in DNA: TGTGCCAGCAGCCAAGGGTGGTTCTACGAGCAGTACTTC. This translates into CASSQGWFYEQYF.

At least ten counts were recorded for this clonotype. This chain joins TRBV9 and TRBJ1-3, with D hard to call. CDR1 and CDR2 (germline): SGDLS, YYNGEE. The length of the CDR3 is 15 residues. V was cut by 0 bases and J by 2 bases, with 9 bases left in between. Here the CDR3 DNA reads TGTGCCAGCAGCGTAGAAGGGTCGGCTGGAAACACCATATATTTT. Its translation is CASSVEGSAGNTIYF. The variable domain in full, completed from reference TRBV9 and TRBJ1-3, reads DSGVTQTPKHLITATGQRVTLRCSPRSGDLSVYWYQQSLDQGLQFLIQYYNGEERAKGNILERFSAQQFPDLHSELNLSSLELGDSALYFCASSVEGSAGNTIYFGEGSWLTVV.

This clonotype was seen more than once but under ten times. This chain links TRBV12-3 or TRBV12-4 with TRBJ2-4; no definite D call. V dropped 2 bases and J dropped 3 bases, with 8 bases sitting between them. This CDR3 has 14 amino acids. The CDR3 sequence: CASSLSNYKNIQYF. CDR3 sequence (DNA): TGTGCCAGCAGTTTAAGTAACTACAAAAACATTCAGTACTTC.

The chain recombines TRBV5-1 with TRBJ2-1, with TRBD2 matching over 7 bases. The CDR3 consists of 15 residues. J lost 5 bases, V lost 0 bases, and 5 bases had no gene match. CDR1 and CDR2 from the germline V gene are SGHRS and YFSETQ. CDR3 residues: CASSLGLADDNEQFF. CDR3 DNA sequence: TGCGCCAGCAGCTTGGGGCTAGCGGACGACAATGAGCAGTTCTTC.

This sequence joins TRBV10-3 and TRBJ2-3; D possibly corresponds to TRBD2 (6 bases). The CDR3 totals 14 residues. V gave up 10 bases and J gave up 0 bases, with 14 bases separating them. Germline CDR1 and CDR2: ENHRY and SYGVKD. This CDR3 reads CATWDLLSTDTQYF. In DNA, the CDR3 is TGTGCCACTTGGGACTTACTTAGCACAGATACGCAGTATTTT.

This clonotype was found a few times. This sequence joins TRBV14 and TRBJ1-4; 7 bases are a match to TRBD1. Germline trimming cut 0 bases from V and 11 bases from J; bases unmatched to any gene: 6. The CDR3 is 14 amino acids. CDR1 and CDR2 (germline): SGHDN, FVKESK. CDR3 sequence reads: CASSQEFGTAKLFF. CDR3 coding DNA: TGTGCCAGCAGCCAAGAGTTTGGGACAGCCAAACTGTTTTTT.

The table lists this clonotype with many counts. V is TRBV14 and J is TRBJ2-7, with TRBD2 identical over 7 bases. Per the germline V gene, CDR1 is SGHDN and CDR2 is FVKESK. With V trimmed by 1 base and J by 3 bases, 6 bases remained unmatched. CDR3 size: 15 residues. The CDR3 DNA is TGTGCCAGCAGCCAAGGTCCTGGCGGGGGCTACGAGCAGTACTTC. It yields the protein CASSQGPGGGYEQYF.

This clonotype was found a few times. The J gene is TRBJ1-1, the V gene TRBV28, with 8 bases aligning to TRBD1. Trimming removed 3 bases from V and 1 base from J; junction bases left unmatched: 1. The CDR3 loop spans 14 amino acids. Germline V gives CDR1 MDHEN, CDR2 SYDVKM. The DNA of the CDR3 is TGTGCCAGCAGTTTGACAGGGGCGAACACTGAAGCTTTCTTT. Amino acid sequence: CASSLTGANTEAFF.

In its sample, this clonotype was seen many times. The chain has TRBV20-1 and TRBJ2-4; 12 bases map to TRBD2. V trimming: 3 bases; J trimming: 8 bases; junction bases outside the gene matches: 5. The germline V gene has CDR1 DFQATT and CDR2 SNEGSKA (reference sequence). This CDR3 spans 14 amino acids. Here the CDR3 reads CSASLAGGPDIQYF. CDR3 nucleotides: TGCAGTGCTAGCCTAGCGGGAGGGCCGGACATTCAGTACTTC.